The next 31 T cell receptor beta chains were all read from a single sample in a study of cytomegalovirus exposure and HLA in healthy donors. With 60 Vbeta and 13 Jbeta primers, the PCR was carried out. The repertoire was sequenced with immunoSEQ multiplex PCR; TCRdb's copy has only in-frame clones and lacks some. The table records some 160,000 clones, around three quarters of them present only once. The specimen sequenced was PBMCs. The receptor set was obtained from a woman aged 40 to 49 in good health and CMV-seronegative.

About this clone itself: The conserved phenylalanine or tryptophan is not found at the CDR3 terminus, so this likely reflects a read error. The limits of the CDR3 on the DNA are not certain, so only TCRdb's listed CDR3 is given. The V call is TRBV7-8, the J call TRBJ2-7; no check of the table's D call, TRBD1, against the DNA was made. The CDR3 totals 13 residues, both ends included. From germline, CDR1 is SGHVS and CDR2 FQNEAQ. This chain's CDR3 is CASILATRVSTGG.

The V gene is TRBV5-1, the J gene TRBJ2-3; tentatively, D is TRBD2 (6 bases). Trimming stripped 0 bases from V and 0 bases from J, with 8 bases between. CDR1 and CDR2 from the germline V gene are SGHRS and YFSETQ. This CDR3 is 15 amino acids long. CDR3 protein: CASSLAGVSTDTQYF. DNA of the CDR3: TGCGCCAGCAGCTTGGCGGGAGTTAGCACAGATACGCAGTATTTT.

This chain links TRBV11-3 with TRBJ2-1, with 11 nucleotides matching TRBD2. The J segment lost 4 bases and the V segment lost 3 bases, leaving 11 bases of the junction unmatched. Germline V gene lookup returns CDR1 SGHNT and CDR2 YENEEA. This CDR3 has 18 residues. CDR3 sequence (DNA): TGTGCCAGCAGCTTGGGTAATATAGCGGGGGGGTCATACAATGAGCAGTTCTTC. This codes for CASSLGNIAGGSYNEQFF.

This rearrangement joins TRBV5-4 to TRBJ2-1, with D perhaps matching TRBD1 (6 bases). CDR1 and CDR2 (germline): SGHNT, YYREEE (reference sequence). Between the trimmed V and J ends, which lost 1 base and 0 bases, there was a span of 8 bases. This CDR3 is 15 amino acids long. Written as DNA, the CDR3 is TGTGCCAGCAGCTTGACAGGGACCTCCTACAATGAGCAGTTCTTC. Its translation is CASSLTGTSYNEQFF.

This sequence joins TRBV27 and TRBJ2-3; D ambiguous. CDR1 is MNHEY and CDR2 is SMNVEV in the germline V gene (reference sequence). The V end was cut by 2 bases, the J end by 4 bases, with 10 bases between. CDR3 size: 14 residues. CDR3 DNA: TGTGCCAGCAGTTTACGATTTCGGGCAGATACGCAGTATTTT. Protein sequence: CASSLRFRADTQYF.

The V and J genes are TRBV7-9 and TRBJ1-1; TRBD1 is a possible D gene (6 bases). The CDR3 consists of 15 residues. V lost 4 bases and J 4 bases, leaving 16 bases between the germline ends. Germline CDR1 SEHNR, CDR2 FQNEAQ (reference sequence). The CDR3 bases are TGTGCCAGCAGCTCATGGGCCACAGGGAGCACTGAAGCTTTCTTT. This codes for CASSSWATGSTEAFF.

The chain carries TRBV10-2 and TRBJ2-1, with 8 nucleotides matching TRBD2. The CDR3 loop spans 12 amino acids. Germline values: CDR1 WSHSY, CDR2 SAAADI. The V and J ends lost 6 bases and 10 bases, in that order; junction bases with no gene match: 5. CDR3 nucleotides: TGCGCCAGCAGACGGGGGGGCGAAGAGCAGTTCTTC. This gives the protein CASRRGGEEQFF.

The V and J genes are TRBV21-1 and TRBJ2-3; whether TRBD1, the table's D call, matches the DNA was not checked. TRBV21-1 is marked as a pseudogene. The CDR3 sequence is 12 residues long. The CDR3 spells CASSKVGNTQYF. The CDR3 region has the DNA TGTGCCAGCAGCAAAGTGGGCAATACGCAGTATTTT.

The chain employs TRBV27 and TRBJ2-2; weak D call: TRBD2 (6 bases). Trimming stripped 8 bases from V and 3 bases from J, with 19 bases between. Germline CDR1 MNHEY, CDR2 SMNVEV (reference sequence). CDR3 length: 16 residues. CDR3 bases: TGTGCCAGCCGTATCGGGAGACAGTCATACACCGGGGAGCTGTTTTTT. It codes for CASRIGRQSYTGELFF.

The rearrangement links TRBV28 to TRBJ1-5; D gene uncertain. V was cut by 2 bases and J by 6 bases, with 5 bases left in between. This CDR3 region has 12 residues. Germline-derived CDR1 and CDR2 are MDHEN and SYDVKM. The CDR3 DNA reads as TGTGCCAGCAGTTTAATCGGTCAGCCCCAGCATTTT. Translating gives CASSLIGQPQHF.

J is TRBJ2-7 and V is TRBV7-6; TRBD1 matches at 12 bases. V was clipped by 3 bases and J by 6 bases; unmatched bases: 6. The CDR3 consists of 15 residues. CDR1 SGHVS and CDR2 FNYEAQ come from the germline V gene. CDR3 protein: CASSFRDRGPVEQYF. The CDR3 region has the DNA TGTGCCAGCAGCTTCCGGGACAGGGGGCCTGTCGAGCAGTACTTC.

The sample holds many counts of this clone. The chain combines TRBV6-4 with TRBJ1-1; D is perhaps TRBD1 (5 bases). The CDR3 covers 14 residues. Germline assignment: CDR1 MRHNA and CDR2 SNTAGT. V was shortened by 3 bases and J by 5 bases, with 13 bases between the two germline ends. The CDR3 sequence is CASSEGGTVTEAFF. CDR3 in DNA: TGTGCCAGCAGTGAGGGGGGGACGGTAACTGAAGCTTTCTTT.

The V call is TRBV9, the J call TRBJ1-2; D is perhaps TRBD1 (5 bases). CDR3 size: 14 residues. Germline CDR1 and CDR2: SGDLS and YYNGEE. The V and J ends lost 7 bases and 5 bases respectively, with 18 bases between them. CDR3 sequence: CASGSGPRVYGYTF. For the CDR3, the DNA is TGTGCCAGCGGATCGGGTCCCAGGGTATATGGCTACACCTTC.

This clone turned up a few times. The chain uses TRBV19 and TRBJ1-1; a weak D match, TRBD1 (5 bases). Germline CDR1 LNHDA, CDR2 SQIVND (reference sequence). The CDR3 extends over 12 amino acids. Deletions cut 8 bases from V and 9 bases from J, with 16 bases between. CDR3 coding DNA: TGTGCCAGTGCTTTCCTTGGGGGGAAAGCTTTCTTT. It is translated as CASAFLGGKAFF. Full variable domain (outside the CDR3, taken from reference TRBV19 and TRBJ1-1): DGGITQSPKYLFRKEGQNVTLSCEQNLNHDAMYWYRQDPGQGLRLIYYSQIVNDFQKGDIAEGYSVSREKKESFPLTVTSAQKNPTAFYLCASAFLGGKAFFGQGTRLTVV.

The V gene is TRBV11-3, the J gene TRBJ2-7; 8 bases are a match to TRBD1. Germline V CDR1 and CDR2: SGHNT, YENEEA. This CDR3 has 14 amino acids. The V and J ends lost 3 bases and 0 bases, in that order; junction bases with no gene match: 1. The CDR3 spells CASSFGTGSYEQYF. CDR3 DNA: TGTGCCAGCAGCTTCGGGACAGGCTCCTACGAGCAGTACTTC.

This rearrangement joins TRBV6-4 to TRBJ2-2, with TRBD1 matching over 7 bases. The CDR3 length is 14 residues. Germline V gives CDR1 MRHNA, CDR2 SNTAGT. Losses at the gene ends were 8 bases for V and 6 bases for J; bases not matched to a gene: 9. CDR3 region: CASGEQGIAGELFF. As DNA, the CDR3 is TGTGCCAGCGGGGAACAGGGGATCGCCGGGGAGCTGTTTTTT.

The chain recombines TRBV27 with TRBJ2-1; D perhaps matches TRBD1 (7 bases). Germline V gene lookup returns CDR1 MNHEY and CDR2 SMNVEV (reference sequence). V gave up 7 bases and J gave up 2 bases, with 12 bases separating them. This CDR3 comprises 14 residues. The CDR3 coding sequence is TGTGCCAGCACCCGCGGGACAGCCTACAATGAGCAGTTCTTC. Protein sequence: CASTRGTAYNEQFF.

The gene calls are TRBV10-1 and TRBJ1-3; D is perhaps TRBD1 (5 bases). The CDR3 extends over 17 amino acids. CDR1 and CDR2 (germline): WNHNN, SYGVQD (reference sequence). V was cut by 3 bases and J by 2 bases, with 17 bases left in between. CDR3 region: CASSDGTGPLAGNTIYF. The DNA of the CDR3 is TGCGCCAGCAGTGACGGGACTGGGCCCTTGGCTGGAAACACCATATATTTT.

This chain uses TRBV28 with TRBJ2-1; D gene ambiguous. The V gene's germline CDR1 is MDHEN and CDR2 SYDVKM. The CDR3 contains 10 residues. V lost 6 bases, J lost 11 bases, and 8 bases lay in between. In nucleotides, the CDR3 is TGTGCCAGCAGCCGGAGTCAGCAGTTCTTC. The encoded protein is CASSRSQQFF.

This clone was counted only a few times. The chain joins TRBV6-1 to TRBJ2-7, with D tentatively TRBD1 (5 bases). CDR1 is MNHNS, CDR2 SASEGT, per germline. Trimming removed 6 bases at V and 7 bases at J, with 19 bases between. The CDR3 has 14 residues. CDR3 residues: CASSPVQGRGEQYF. CDR3 bases: TGTGCCAGCAGCCCGGTCCAGGGTCGTGGGGAGCAGTACTTC.

V and J are TRBV19 and TRBJ2-3, with D perhaps matching TRBD2 (6 bases). The CDR3 contains 15 residues. CDR1 and CDR2 from the germline V gene are LNHDA and SQIVND (reference sequence). The V end was cut by 10 bases, the J end by 1 base, with 18 bases between. The CDR3 sequence is CATRSGRGRTDTQYF. The CDR3 DNA sequence: TGTGCCACCCGTAGCGGCCGTGGCCGCACAGATACGCAGTATTTT.

The V call is TRBV5-4, the J call TRBJ2-2; 14 bases agree with TRBD2. V lost 4 bases, J lost 5 bases, and 4 bases stayed unmatched. In germline, CDR1 is SGHNT, CDR2 YYREEE (reference sequence). There are 16 residues in the CDR3. The CDR3 region is CASSEGLAGVTGELFF. CDR3 nucleotides: TGTGCCAGCAGCGAGGGACTAGCGGGAGTAACCGGGGAGCTGTTTTTT.

This rearrangement joins TRBV11-3 to TRBJ1-1, with TRBD1 identical over 10 bases. CDR1 and CDR2 (germline): SGHNT, YENEEA. CDR3 length equals 15 residues. V lost 5 bases, J lost 1 base, and 4 bases stayed unmatched. The CDR3 region has the DNA TGTGCCAGCAGCGCCGGACAGGGGGAGAACACTGAAGCTTTCTTT. Residues: CASSAGQGENTEAFF.

V and J are TRBV19 and TRBJ1-1; 7 nucleotides align to TRBD1. This CDR3 is built from 16 residues. Germline-derived CDR1 and CDR2 are LNHDA and SQIVND (reference sequence). Germline trimming cut 4 bases from V and 5 bases from J; bases unmatched to any gene: 13. CDR3 sequence reads: CASSTHPSRGRTEAFF. As DNA, the CDR3 is TGTGCCAGTAGTACCCACCCCTCAAGGGGGCGAACTGAAGCTTTCTTT. The whole variable domain, remainder taken from reference TRBV19 and TRBJ1-1, is DGGITQSPKYLFRKEGQNVTLSCEQNLNHDAMYWYRQDPGQGLRLIYYSQIVNDFQKGDIAEGYSVSREKKESFPLTVTSAQKNPTAFYLCASSTHPSRGRTEAFFGQGTRLTVV.

This chain links TRBV9 with TRBJ2-5; TRBD1 is a possible D gene (6 bases). The J call may be faulty, since TRBJ2-7 better matches the DNA end. The CDR3 length is 12 residues. Germline CDR1 and CDR2: SGDLS and YYNGEE. Here the CDR3 DNA reads TGTGCCAGCAGCGTCACAGGGAACGAGCAGTACTTC. It codes for CASSVTGNEQYF.

J is TRBJ2-3 and V is TRBV5-1, with 9 bases identical to TRBD1. The CDR3 extends over 15 amino acids. Looked up from germline, CDR1 is SGHRS and CDR2 is YFSETQ. The ends lost 4 bases at V and 5 bases at J; junction bases unmatched: 8. The CDR3 sequence: CASSIRQGGRDTQYF. DNA for the CDR3: TGCGCCAGCAGCATCCGACAGGGGGGGAGAGATACGCAGTATTTT.

This chain joins TRBV29-1 and TRBJ2-5; 12 bases map to TRBD1. This CDR3 is built from 12 residues. From germline, CDR1 is SQVTM and CDR2 ANQGSEA. The CDR3 DNA sequence: TGCAGTGGGACAGGGGGCGCGGAGACCCAGTACTTC. This gives the protein CSGTGGAETQYF.

Regarding this clone: In the same sample, other DNA sequences code for this CDR3. The chain has TRBV19 and TRBJ1-6; D is perhaps TRBD1 (5 bases). The germline CDR1 and CDR2 sequences are LNHDA and SQIVND (reference sequence). Trimming left V 2 bases short and J 0 bases short, with 11 bases between. The CDR3 contains 17 residues. CDR3 in DNA: TGTGCCAGTAGTATAATACAGGCGAGCTCCTATAATTCACCCCTCCACTTT. Translated, it gives CASSIIQASSYNSPLHF.

This chain uses TRBV5-1 with TRBJ2-7; TRBD2 agrees at 12 bases. Looked up from germline, CDR1 is SGHRS and CDR2 is YFSETQ. CDR3 size: 15 residues. V was clipped by 4 bases and J by 5 bases; unmatched bases: 7. CDR3 nucleotides: TGCGCCAGCAGCAGACTAGCGGGAGTTCCAGACGAGCAGTACTTC. Amino acid sequence: CASSRLAGVPDEQYF.

This chain connects TRBV6-1 to TRBJ2-7; 8 bases are a match to TRBD1. This CDR3 has 12 amino acids. Germline trimming cut 8 bases from V and 1 base from J; bases unmatched to any gene: 1. Germline CDR1 MNHNS, CDR2 SASEGT. The DNA of the CDR3 is TGTGCCAGCGGACAGGGATCCTACGAGCAGTACTTC. Residues: CASGQGSYEQYF.

The V gene is TRBV2, the J gene TRBJ1-1, with D tentatively TRBD1 (5 bases). V lost 5 bases and J 3 bases, leaving 16 bases between the germline ends. The CDR3 extends over 15 amino acids. Per the germline V gene, CDR1 is SNHLY and CDR2 is FYNNEI. The CDR3 is CASSLRKGPDTEAFF. For the CDR3, the DNA is TGTGCCAGCAGTCTCCGCAAGGGGCCAGACACTGAAGCTTTCTTT.